The 20 T cell receptor beta chains below were found in one sample sequenced in a study of somatic mutations in cytotoxic T cells in rheumatoid arthritis. TCRdb keeps only in-frame clones here, not all; method: immunoSEQ multiplex PCR. The top ten clones hold over 13% of a sample with over 15,000 clones, 75% to 85% of them seen once. The source material was CD8+ T cells sorted from blood. These receptors all come from an adult with rheumatoid arthritis.

The J gene is TRBJ2-5, the V gene TRBV4-3; 11 nucleotides agree with TRBD1. Per the germline V gene, CDR1 is LGHNA and CDR2 is YSLEER. The CDR3 has 18 amino acids. V lost 3 bases, J lost 5 bases, and 14 bases stayed unmatched. The CDR3 sequence is CASSHIGGGQGARETQYF. DNA of the CDR3: TGCGCCAGCAGCCACATCGGGGGAGGACAGGGGGCGCGGGAGACCCAGTACTTC.

This chain links TRBV9 with TRBJ2-1; D is uncertain. Trimming took 4 bases from V and 8 from J, leaving 10 bases between them. The CDR3 sequence is 12 residues long. Germline CDR1 is SGDLS and CDR2 is YYNGEE. In nucleotides, the CDR3 is TGTGCCAGCAGCCCCCCGAATTATGAGCAGTTCTTC. Protein: CASSPPNYEQFF.

The chain has TRBV7-9 and TRBJ2-1; TRBD2 matches at 8 bases. This CDR3 is 16 amino acids long. Germline V gives CDR1 SEHNR, CDR2 FQNEAQ (reference sequence). V was pared by 5 bases and J by 7 bases, with 13 bases of the junction left unmatched. This CDR3 reads CASSLPMAGGGNEQFF. CDR3 in DNA: TGTGCCAGCAGCCTGCCGATGGCGGGAGGAGGGAATGAGCAGTTCTTC.

The rearrangement joins TRBV30 to TRBJ2-6; 7 bases line up with TRBD1. The CDR3 loop spans 18 amino acids. The germline CDR1 and CDR2 sequences are GTSNPN and SVGIG (reference sequence). J lost 4 bases, V lost 0 bases, and 12 bases had no gene match. The CDR3 DNA reads TGTGCCTGGAGTGTCCCGGACAGGCCCATTGGGGGGGCCAACGTCCTGACTTTC. It specifies CAWSVPDRPIGGANVLTF.

The chain recombines TRBV4-2 with TRBJ2-7; either TRBD1 or TRBD2 may fit D (5 bases each). V was cut by 4 bases and J by 6 bases, with 19 bases left in between. The CDR3 is made up of 15 amino acids. CDR1 is LGHNA, CDR2 YNFKEQ, per germline. CDR3 region: CASSPNPGTQAEQYF. CDR3 DNA: TGTGCCAGCAGCCCCAATCCAGGGACCCAGGCCGAGCAGTACTTC.

J is TRBJ2-7 and V is TRBV19; 8 bases line up with TRBD1. The CDR3 contains 12 residues. The junction had 8 bases not matched to a gene; V was cut back by 9 bases and J by 7 bases. CDR1 and CDR2 (germline): LNHDA, SQIVND (reference sequence). This CDR3 is CASTTGGREQYF. In DNA form, the CDR3 reads TGTGCCAGCACAACAGGGGGAAGGGAGCAGTACTTC.

The rearrangement links TRBV4-1 to TRBJ1-1; D gene ambiguous. CDR1 MGHRA and CDR2 YSYEKL come from the germline V gene. V was shortened by 4 bases and J by 1 base, with 19 bases between the two germline ends. The CDR3 length is 17 residues. This CDR3 is CASSPSPGRAPNTEAFF. The CDR3 region has the DNA TGCGCCAGCAGCCCTTCACCCGGACGCGCTCCGAACACTGAAGCTTTCTTT.

The J gene is TRBJ1-2, the V gene TRBV4-1; TRBD1 agrees at 9 bases. V shed 4 bases and J 8 bases; nucleotides not matched to a gene: 14. There are 16 residues in the CDR3. Germline CDR1 MGHRA, CDR2 YSYEKL. The CDR3: CASSRIFPGGTGGYTF. The CDR3 bases are TGCGCCAGCAGCCGAATATTCCCAGGGGGGACAGGGGGCTACACCTTC.

In this sample, this clone turned up a few times. This sequence joins TRBV19 and TRBJ1-2; D uncertain. The CDR3 runs to 14 residues. V lost 5 bases to trimming and J lost 0 bases, with 10 bases between them. Germline CDR1 LNHDA, CDR2 SQIVND (reference sequence). The CDR3 is CASSGRVSNYGYTF. As DNA, the CDR3 is TGTGCCAGTAGTGGCAGAGTTTCTAACTATGGCTACACCTTC.

The genes are TRBV9 and TRBJ2-4; possibly TRBD1 or TRBD2 for D (5 bases each). The CDR3 covers 16 residues. V lost 0 bases to trimming and J lost 0 bases, with 10 bases between them. Germline loops: CDR1 SGDLS, CDR2 YYNGEE. CDR3 residues: CASSVGEGIAKNIQYF. Written as DNA, the CDR3 is TGTGCCAGCAGCGTAGGCGAGGGGATAGCCAAAAACATTCAGTACTTC.

The chain couples TRBV29-1 to TRBJ2-2, with D possibly being TRBD1 (5 bases). V was pared by 6 bases and J by 4 bases, with 18 bases between. Germline V gene data show CDR1 as SQVTM and CDR2 as ANQGSEA. This CDR3 comprises 15 residues. This chain's CDR3 is CSVKEIGAVTGELFF. DNA for the CDR3: TGCAGCGTCAAGGAAATAGGGGCGGTCACCGGGGAGCTGTTTTTT.

This sequence joins TRBV5-4 and TRBJ1-4; the D gene is possibly TRBD1 (6 bases). V was trimmed by 4 bases and J by 7 bases, leaving 20 bases between them. Per germline, CDR1 SGHNT and CDR2 YYREEE (reference sequence). The CDR3 runs to 16 residues. The CDR3 DNA is TGTGCCAGCAGCGGCGAGGGGGGGAGGGGGAGTGAAAAACTGTTTTTT. This gives the protein CASSGEGGRGSEKLFF.

This chain connects TRBV19 to TRBJ2-1; the D is unclear. From germline, CDR1 is LNHDA and CDR2 SQIVND (reference sequence). The CDR3 has 15 residues. The V end was cut by 6 bases, the J end by 5 bases, with 17 bases between. DNA of the CDR3: TGTGCCAGTAGCCGCCTGGGGTCCAGAGACAATGAGCAGTTCTTC. Its translation: CASSRLGSRDNEQFF.

The rearrangement links TRBV5-6 to TRBJ2-4; D ambiguous. The CDR3 is 15 amino acids. CDR1 and CDR2 (germline): SGHDT, YYEEEE. Trimming took off 3 bases at V and 3 bases at J, with 13 bases between the two ends. CDR3 in amino acids: CASSWHKRVKNIQYF. CDR3 coding DNA: TGTGCCAGCAGCTGGCACAAGCGAGTCAAAAACATTCAGTACTTC.

A single count supports this clone. CDR3 sequence reads: CAIPGQGDDEQYF. The DNA of the CDR3 is TGCGCTATTCCCGGACAGGGGGATGACGAGCAGTACTTC. V gene TRBV10-1 combines with J gene TRBJ2-7; 10 positions agree with TRBD1. CDR1 is WNHNN and CDR2 is SYGVQD in the germline V gene (reference sequence). The CDR3 is 13 amino acids.

The gene calls are TRBV13 and TRBJ1-2; D uncertain. The germline V gene has CDR1 PRHDT and CDR2 FYEKMQ (reference sequence). Trimming shortened V by 4 bases and J by 0 bases, and 18 bases separated the two germline ends. The CDR3 is 17 amino acids. The CDR3 here is CASSYPSGGAANYGYTF. Here the CDR3 DNA reads TGTGCCAGCAGCTACCCCTCCGGCGGCGCTGCTAACTATGGCTACACCTTC.

The chain combines TRBV4-1 with TRBJ1-1, with 9 positions matching TRBD1. This CDR3 has 14 residues. Trimming at V came to 4 bases and at J to 5 bases, leaving 5 bases not matched to a gene. Germline CDR1 reads MGHRA; CDR2 reads YSYEKL. In nucleotides, the CDR3 is TGCGCCAGCAGCCTAAACAGGGGGCTAACTGAAGCTTTCTTT. Translating it yields CASSLNRGLTEAFF.

The CDR3 region is CASSSRGYTEAFF. The CDR3 bases are TGTGCCAGCAGTTCCAGGGGATACACTGAAGCTTTCTTT. The rearrangement joins TRBV6-6 to TRBJ1-1; D is possibly TRBD1 (6 bases). The germline CDR1 and CDR2 sequences are MNHNY and SVGAGI (reference sequence). The CDR3 consists of 13 residues. V lost 4 bases, J lost 3 bases, and 9 bases lay in between.

The CDR3 region is CASRGQHYEQYF. Written as DNA, the CDR3 is TGTGCCAGCAGGGGACAGCACTACGAGCAGTACTTC. This chain links TRBV11-2 with TRBJ2-7; 7 bases are a match to TRBD1. V trimming: 6 bases; J trimming: 3 bases; junction bases outside the gene matches: 2. CDR3 length: 12 residues. Germline V gene sequence: CDR1 SGHAT, CDR2 FQNNGV.

This sequence joins TRBV7-2 and TRBJ2-1; D gene uncertain. The CDR3 totals 12 residues. Trimming removed 1 base from V and 6 bases from J, with 4 bases in between. Germline V gene lookup returns CDR1 SGHTA and CDR2 FQGNSA. CDR3: CASSLGTNEQFF. In nucleotides, the CDR3 is TGTGCCAGCAGCTTAGGCACCAATGAGCAGTTCTTC. Full variable domain (rest looked up from reference TRBV7-2 and TRBJ2-1): GAGVSQSPSNKVTEKGKDVELRCDPISGHTALYWYRQSLGQGLEFLIYFQGNSAPDKSGLPSDRFSAERTGGSVSTLTIQRTQQEDSAVYLCASSLGTNEQFFGPGTRLTVL.